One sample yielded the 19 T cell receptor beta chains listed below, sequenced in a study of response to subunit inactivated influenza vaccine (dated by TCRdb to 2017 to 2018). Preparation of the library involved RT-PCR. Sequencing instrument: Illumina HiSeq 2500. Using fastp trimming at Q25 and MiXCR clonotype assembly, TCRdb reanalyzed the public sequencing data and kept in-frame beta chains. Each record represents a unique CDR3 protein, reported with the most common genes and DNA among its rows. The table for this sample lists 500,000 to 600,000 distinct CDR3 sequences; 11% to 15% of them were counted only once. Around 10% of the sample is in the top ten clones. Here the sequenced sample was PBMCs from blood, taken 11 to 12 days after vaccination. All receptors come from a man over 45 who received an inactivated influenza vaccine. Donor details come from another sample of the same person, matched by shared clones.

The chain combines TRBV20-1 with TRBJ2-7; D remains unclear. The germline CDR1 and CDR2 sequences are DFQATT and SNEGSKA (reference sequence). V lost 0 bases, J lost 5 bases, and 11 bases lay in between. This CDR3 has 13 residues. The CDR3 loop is CSAREDLAHEQYF. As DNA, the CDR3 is TGCAGTGCTAGAGAAGACCTGGCCCACGAGCAGTACTTC.

The CDR3 reads CASSHGRGQWNSPLHF. CDR3 nucleotide sequence: TGCGCCAGCAGCCACGGCAGGGGGCAGTGGAATTCACCCCTCCACTTT. This chain joins TRBV4-1 and TRBJ1-6, with 8 bases that match TRBD1. J was trimmed by 7 bases and V by 3 bases; bases with no gene match: 8. The CDR3 runs 16 residues. Germline V gene data show CDR1 as MGHRA and CDR2 as YSYEKL.

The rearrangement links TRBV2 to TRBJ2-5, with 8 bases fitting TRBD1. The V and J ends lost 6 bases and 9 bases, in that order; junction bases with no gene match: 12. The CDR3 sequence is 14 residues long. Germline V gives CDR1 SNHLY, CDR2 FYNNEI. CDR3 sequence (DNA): TGTGCCAGCAGGACCGTACAGGGGGTTTTGGCCCAGTACTTC. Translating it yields CASRTVQGVLAQYF.

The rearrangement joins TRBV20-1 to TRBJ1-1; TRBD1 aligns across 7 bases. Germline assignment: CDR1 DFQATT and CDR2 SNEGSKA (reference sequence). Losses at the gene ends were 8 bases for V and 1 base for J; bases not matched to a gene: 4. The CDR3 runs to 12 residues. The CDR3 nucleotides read TGCAGTCCCCGACAGGGGAACACTGAAGCTTTCTTT. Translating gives CSPRQGNTEAFF.

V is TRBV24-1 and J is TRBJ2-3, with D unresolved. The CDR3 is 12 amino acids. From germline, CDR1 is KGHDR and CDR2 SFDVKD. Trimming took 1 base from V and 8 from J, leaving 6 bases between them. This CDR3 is CATSDLRGTQYF. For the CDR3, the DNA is TGTGCCACCAGTGATTTACGAGGTACGCAGTATTTT.

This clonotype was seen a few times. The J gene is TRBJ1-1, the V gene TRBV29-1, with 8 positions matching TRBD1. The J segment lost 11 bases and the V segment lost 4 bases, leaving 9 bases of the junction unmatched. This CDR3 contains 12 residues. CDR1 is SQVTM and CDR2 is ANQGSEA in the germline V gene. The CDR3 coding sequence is TGCAGCGTTGCCCGAGACAGGGGTCGTGCTTTCTTT. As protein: CSVARDRGRAFF.

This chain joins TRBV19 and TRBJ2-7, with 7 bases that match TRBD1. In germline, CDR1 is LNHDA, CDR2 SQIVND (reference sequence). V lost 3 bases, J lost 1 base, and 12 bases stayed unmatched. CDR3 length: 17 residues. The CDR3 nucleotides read TGTGCCAGTAGTATCGCCGGGACAGAGGGGGATTCCTACGAGCAGTACTTC. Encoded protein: CASSIAGTEGDSYEQYF.

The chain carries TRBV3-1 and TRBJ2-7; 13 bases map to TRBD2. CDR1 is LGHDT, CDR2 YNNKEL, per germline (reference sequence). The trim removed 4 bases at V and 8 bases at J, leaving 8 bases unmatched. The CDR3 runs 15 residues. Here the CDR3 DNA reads TGTGCCAGCAGCCCTTCGACTAGCGGGAGGATGCAGCAGTACTTC. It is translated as CASSPSTSGRMQQYF.

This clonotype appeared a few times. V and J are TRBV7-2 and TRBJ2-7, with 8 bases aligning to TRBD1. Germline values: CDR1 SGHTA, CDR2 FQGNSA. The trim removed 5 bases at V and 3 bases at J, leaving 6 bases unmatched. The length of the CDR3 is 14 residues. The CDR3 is CASSAGQGFYEQYF. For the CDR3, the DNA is TGTGCCAGCAGCGCCGGACAGGGTTTCTACGAGCAGTACTTC.

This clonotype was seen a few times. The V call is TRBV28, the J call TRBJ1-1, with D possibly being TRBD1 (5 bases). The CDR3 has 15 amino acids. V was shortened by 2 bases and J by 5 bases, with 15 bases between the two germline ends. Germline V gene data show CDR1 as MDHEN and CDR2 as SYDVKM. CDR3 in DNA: TGTGCCAGCAGTTTAACAAGGTATAGGGGAACTGAAGCTTTCTTT. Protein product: CASSLTRYRGTEAFF. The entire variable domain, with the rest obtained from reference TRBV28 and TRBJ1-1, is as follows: DVKVTQSSRYLVKRTGEKVFLECVQDMDHENMFWYRQDPGLGLRLIYFSYDVKMKEKGDIPEGYSVSREKKERFSLILESASTNQTSMYLCASSLTRYRGTEAFFGQGTRLTVV.

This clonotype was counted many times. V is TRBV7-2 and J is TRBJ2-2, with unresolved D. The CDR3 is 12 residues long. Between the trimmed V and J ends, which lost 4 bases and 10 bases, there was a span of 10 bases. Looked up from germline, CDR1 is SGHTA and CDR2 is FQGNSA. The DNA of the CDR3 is TGTGCCAGCAGCTCTTTAAAAATGGAGCTGTTTTTT. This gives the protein CASSSLKMELFF.

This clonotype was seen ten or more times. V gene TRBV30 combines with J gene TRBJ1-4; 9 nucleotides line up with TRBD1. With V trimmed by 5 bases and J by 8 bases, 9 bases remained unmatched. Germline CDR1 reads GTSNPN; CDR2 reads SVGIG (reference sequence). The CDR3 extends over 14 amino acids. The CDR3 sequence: CAWSGTGRDEKLFF. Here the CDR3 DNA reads TGTGCCTGGTCCGGGACAGGGAGGGACGAAAAACTGTTTTTT.

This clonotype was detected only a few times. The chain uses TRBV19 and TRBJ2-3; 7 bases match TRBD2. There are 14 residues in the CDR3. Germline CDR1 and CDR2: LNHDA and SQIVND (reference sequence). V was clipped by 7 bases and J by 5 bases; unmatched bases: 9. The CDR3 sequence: CASTKGLWQDTQYF. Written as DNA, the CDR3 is TGTGCCAGTACCAAGGGACTATGGCAAGATACGCAGTATTTT.

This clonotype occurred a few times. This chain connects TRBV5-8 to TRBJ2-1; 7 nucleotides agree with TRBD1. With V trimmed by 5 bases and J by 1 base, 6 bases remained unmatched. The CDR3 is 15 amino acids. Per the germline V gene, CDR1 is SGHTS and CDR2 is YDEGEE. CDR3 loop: CASSSPGGSYNEQFF. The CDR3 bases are TGTGCCAGCAGTTCCCCAGGGGGATCCTACAATGAGCAGTTCTTC.

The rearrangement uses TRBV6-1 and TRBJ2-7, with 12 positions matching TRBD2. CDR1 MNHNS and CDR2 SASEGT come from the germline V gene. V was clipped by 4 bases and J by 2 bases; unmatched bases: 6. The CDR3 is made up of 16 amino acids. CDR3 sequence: CASSAIRTSGAYEQYF. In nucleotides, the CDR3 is TGTGCCAGCAGTGCCATACGGACTAGCGGGGCCTACGAGCAGTACTTC.

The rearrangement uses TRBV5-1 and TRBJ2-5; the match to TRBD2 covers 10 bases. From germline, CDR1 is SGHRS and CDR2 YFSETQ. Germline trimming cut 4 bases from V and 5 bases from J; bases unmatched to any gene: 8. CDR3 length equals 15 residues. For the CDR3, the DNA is TGCGCCAGCAGCCGTAGGACTAGCGGTTTGGAGACCCAGTACTTC. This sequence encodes CASSRRTSGLETQYF.

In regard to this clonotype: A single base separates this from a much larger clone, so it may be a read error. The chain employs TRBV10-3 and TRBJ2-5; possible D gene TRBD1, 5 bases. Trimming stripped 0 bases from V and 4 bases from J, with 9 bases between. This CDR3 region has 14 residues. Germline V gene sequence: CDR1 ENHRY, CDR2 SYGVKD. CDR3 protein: CAISESGRAETQYF. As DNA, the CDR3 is TGTGCCATCAGTGAGTCAGGCAGGGCAGAGACCCAGTACTTC.

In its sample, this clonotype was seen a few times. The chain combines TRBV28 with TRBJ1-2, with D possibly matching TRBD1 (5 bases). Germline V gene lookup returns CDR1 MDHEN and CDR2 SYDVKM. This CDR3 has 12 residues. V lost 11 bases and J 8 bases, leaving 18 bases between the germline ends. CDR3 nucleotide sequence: TGTGCCTGGGGACCGCGGAGTTTAGGCTACACCTTC. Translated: CAWGPRSLGYTF.

CDR3 sequence: CASSFPSGGIDTQYF. The DNA for the CDR3 is TGTGCCAGCAGCTTCCCTAGCGGGGGAATAGATACGCAGTATTTT. The rearrangement uses TRBV7-9 and TRBJ2-3; 10 nucleotides align to TRBD2. Germline CDR1 reads SEHNR; CDR2 reads FQNEAQ (reference sequence). This CDR3 is built from 15 residues. V lost 3 bases, J lost 5 bases, and 5 bases stayed unmatched.